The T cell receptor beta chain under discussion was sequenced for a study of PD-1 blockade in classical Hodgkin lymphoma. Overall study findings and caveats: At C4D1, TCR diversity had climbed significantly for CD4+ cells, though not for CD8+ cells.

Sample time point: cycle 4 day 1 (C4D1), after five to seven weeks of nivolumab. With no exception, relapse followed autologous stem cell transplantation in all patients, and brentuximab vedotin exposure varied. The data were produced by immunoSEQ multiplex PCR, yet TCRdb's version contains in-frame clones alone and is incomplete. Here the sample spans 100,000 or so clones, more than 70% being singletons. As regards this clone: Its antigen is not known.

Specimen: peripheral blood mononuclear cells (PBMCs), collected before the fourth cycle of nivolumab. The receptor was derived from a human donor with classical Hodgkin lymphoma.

The DNA for the CDR3 is TGCGCCAGCAGCCAACCCTCTGGCATAGCGGAGAACAATGAGCAGTTCTTC. Its translation is CASSQPSGIAENNEQFF. The V call is TRBV4-1, the J call TRBJ2-1, with TRBD2 as a possible D gene (6 bases). V gave up 2 bases and J gave up 5 bases, with 19 bases separating them. This CDR3 has 17 residues. Germline CDR1 and CDR2: MGHRA and YSYEKL.